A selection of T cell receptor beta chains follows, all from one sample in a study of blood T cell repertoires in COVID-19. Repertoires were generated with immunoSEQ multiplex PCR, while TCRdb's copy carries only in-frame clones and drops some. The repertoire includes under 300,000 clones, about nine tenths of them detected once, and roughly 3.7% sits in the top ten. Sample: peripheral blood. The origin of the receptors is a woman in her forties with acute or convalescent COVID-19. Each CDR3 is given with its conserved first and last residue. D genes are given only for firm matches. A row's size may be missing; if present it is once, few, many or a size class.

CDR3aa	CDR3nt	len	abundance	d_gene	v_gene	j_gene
CASSSGQGADEKLFF	TGTGCCAGCAGTTCGGGACAGGGGGCGGATGAAAAACTGTTTTTT	15	-	TRBD1	TRBV27	TRBJ1-4
CASRDRSSGANVLTF	TGTGCCAGCAGGGACAGATCTTCTGGGGCCAACGTCCTGACTTTC	15	-	-	TRBV2	TRBJ2-6
CASSQQRQGGRETQYF	TGCGCCAGCAGCCAACAGAGACAGGGTGGAAGAGAGACCCAGTACTTC	16	-	TRBD1	TRBV4-1	TRBJ2-5
CASSQDSGVVDTQYF	TGTGCCAGCAGCCAAGATTCGGGGGTGGTAGATACGCAGTATTTT	15	-	-	TRBV3-1/TRBV3-2	TRBJ2-3
CAISGWGPRNTEAFF	TGTGCCATCAGTGGATGGGGGCCTCGGAACACTGAAGCTTTCTTT	15	once	-	TRBV10-3	TRBJ1-1
CATPPDPRLAGGQETQYF	TGTGCCACCCCCCCTGACCCCCGACTAGCGGGGGGCCAAGAGACCCAGTACTTC	18	-	TRBD2	TRBV2	TRBJ2-5
CATSPGGSDTQYF	TGTGCCACCAGTCCCGGGGGGTCAGATACGCAGTATTTT	13	once	TRBD2	TRBV24-1	TRBJ2-3
CASSLNSATNYGYTF	TGCGCCAGCAGCTTGAATTCCGCGACTAACTATGGCTACACCTTC	15	-	-	TRBV5-1	TRBJ1-2
CASSQGGENTGELFF	TGTGCCAGCAGCCAAGGGGGGGAAAACACCGGGGAGCTGTTTTTT	15	-	-	TRBV3-1/TRBV3-2	TRBJ2-2
CASSPGVPGQFF	TGTGCCAGCTCACCAGGAGTCCCGGGGCAGTTCTTC	12	-	-	TRBV18	TRBJ2-1
CASSLEPSRAFF	TGTGCCAGCAGTTTAGAGCCCTCGAGAGCTTTCTTT	12	-	-	TRBV12-3/TRBV12-4	TRBJ1-1
CASSLSGTVNQPQHF	TGTGCCAGCAGCTTGAGCGGGACGGTCAATCAGCCCCAGCATTTT	15	-	-	TRBV5-5	TRBJ1-5
CASSLGQGATNYGYTF	TGTGCCAGCAGCCTAGGACAGGGGGCGACTAACTATGGCTACACCTTC	16	-	TRBD1	TRBV5-6	TRBJ1-2
CASSELGGADMQYF	TGTGCCAGCAGTGAACTGGGGGGGGCGGATATGCAGTATTTT	14	few	-	TRBV6-4	TRBJ2-3
CASSPDRGRYQPQHF	TGTGCCAGCAGTCCGGACAGGGGGCGATACCAGCCCCAGCATTTT	15	-	TRBD1	TRBV6-5	TRBJ1-5
CASSEGAGGKQPQHF	TGCGCCAGCAGTGAAGGGGCAGGGGGAAAACAGCCCCAGCATTTT	15	-	TRBD1	TRBV10-2	TRBJ1-5
CASSPGTGGFGRRYTIYF	TGTGCCAGCAGCCCAGGGACAGGGGGCTTTGGACGGAGGTACACCATATATTTT	18	-	TRBD1	TRBV5-8	TRBJ1-3
CASSWAGTGPNYGYTF	TGCGCCAGCAGCTGGGCGGGGACAGGGCCAAACTATGGCTACACCTTC	16	-	TRBD1	TRBV5-1	TRBJ1-2
CASSLLGGTSTDTQYF	TGTGCCAGCAGCCTGCTCGGGGGGACTAGCACAGATACGCAGTATTTT	16	-	TRBD2	TRBV9	TRBJ2-3
CASRDRTNQPQHF	TGTGCCAGTAGGGACAGAACCAATCAGCCCCAGCATTTT	13	-	-	TRBV19	TRBJ1-5